This T cell receptor beta chain was documented in a study of blood T cell repertoires in COVID-19. This CDR3 is built from 18 residues. Germline CDR1 reads MDHEN; CDR2 reads SYDVKM. J lost 4 bases, V lost 6 bases, and 13 bases had no gene match. Authors' methods: For nucleated cells, counts were estimated from reference gene primer amplification. Assay: immunoSEQ multiplex PCR; the TCRdb copy retains only in-frame clones and omits some. V, J and clone size derive from that table, while D and trimming were established from the DNA sequence. The sample has roughly 290,000 clones, about 91% seen once. Sequenced: peripheral blood. The sequence was obtained from a woman aged 55-69 years with acute or convalescent COVID-19. The chain combines TRBV28 with TRBJ2-3, with 13 bases aligning to TRBD2. The CDR3 is CASSPPRRTSGSPDTQYF. Written as DNA, the CDR3 is TGTGCCAGCAGCCCACCGCGGAGGACTAGCGGGAGTCCAGATACGCAGTATTTT. Complete variable domain (other parts from reference TRBV28 and TRBJ2-3): DVKVTQSSRYLVKRTGEKVFLECVQDMDHENMFWYRQDPGLGLRLIYFSYDVKMKEKGDIPEGYSVSREKKERFSLILESASTNQTSMYLCASSPPRRTSGSPDTQYFGPGTRLTVL.